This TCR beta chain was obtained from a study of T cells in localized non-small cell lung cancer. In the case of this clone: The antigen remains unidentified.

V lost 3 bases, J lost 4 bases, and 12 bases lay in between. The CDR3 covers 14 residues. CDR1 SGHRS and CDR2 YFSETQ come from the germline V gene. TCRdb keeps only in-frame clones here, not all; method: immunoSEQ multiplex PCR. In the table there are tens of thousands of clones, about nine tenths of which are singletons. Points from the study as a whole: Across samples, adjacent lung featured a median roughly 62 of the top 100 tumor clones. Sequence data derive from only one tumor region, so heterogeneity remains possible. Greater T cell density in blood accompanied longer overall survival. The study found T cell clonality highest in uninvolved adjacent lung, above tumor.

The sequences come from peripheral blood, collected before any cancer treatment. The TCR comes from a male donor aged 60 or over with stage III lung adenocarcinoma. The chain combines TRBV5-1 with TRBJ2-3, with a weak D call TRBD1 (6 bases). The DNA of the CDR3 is TGCGCCAGCAGCTCTAAGACAGGTGCAGATACGCAGTATTTT. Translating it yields CASSSKTGADTQYF.